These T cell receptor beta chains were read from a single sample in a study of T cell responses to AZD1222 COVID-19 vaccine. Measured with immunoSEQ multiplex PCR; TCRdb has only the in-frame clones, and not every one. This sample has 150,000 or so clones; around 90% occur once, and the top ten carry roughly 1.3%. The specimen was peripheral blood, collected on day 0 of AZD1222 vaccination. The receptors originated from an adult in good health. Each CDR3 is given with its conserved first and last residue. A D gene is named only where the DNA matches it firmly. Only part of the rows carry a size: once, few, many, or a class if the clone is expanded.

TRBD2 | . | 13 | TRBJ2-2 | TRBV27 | TGTGCCAGCAGGGGGGGGTCAGGCGGGGAGCTGTTTTTT | CASRGGSGGELFF
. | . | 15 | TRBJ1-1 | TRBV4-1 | TGCGCCAGCAGCCAAGGGTTGACAGAGAACACTGAAGCTTTCTTT | CASSQGLTENTEAFF
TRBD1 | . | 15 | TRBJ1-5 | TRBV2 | TGTGCCAGCAGGGACAGGGGGCTCTGGAATCAGCCCCAGCATTTT | CASRDRGLWNQPQHF
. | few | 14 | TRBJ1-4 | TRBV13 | TGTGCCAGCAGCTTCAGAGGGATGGATGAAAAACTGTTTTTT | CASSFRGMDEKLFF
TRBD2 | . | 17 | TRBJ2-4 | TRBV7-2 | TGTGCCAGCAGCGGATTAGCGGGGGGGGTAGCCAAAAACATTCAGTACTTC | CASSGLAGGVAKNIQYF
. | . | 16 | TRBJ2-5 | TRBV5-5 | TGTGCCAGCAGCCCTGGTAGGGGGGACAACCAAGAGACCCAGTACTTC | CASSPGRGDNQETQYF
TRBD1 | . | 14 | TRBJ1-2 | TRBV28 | TGTGCCAGCAGTCAATATGGACAGGGTTTCGGCTACACCTTC | CASSQYGQGFGYTF
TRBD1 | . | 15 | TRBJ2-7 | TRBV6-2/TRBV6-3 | TGTGCCAGCAGTTCCCTGGGACAGGGGCCTTACGAGCAGTACTTC | CASSSLGQGPYEQYF
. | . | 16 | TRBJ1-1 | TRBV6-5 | TGTGCCAGCAGTTACTCAAGTGGGCAGGCCGGGCTTGAAGCTTTCTTT | CASSYSSGQAGLEAFF
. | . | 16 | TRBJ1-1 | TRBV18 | TGTGCCAGCTCACCATTTTTGCAGGACTTGAACACTGAAGCTTTCTTT | CASSPFLQDLNTEAFF
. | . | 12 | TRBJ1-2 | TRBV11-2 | TGTGCCAGCAGCTTTTCTAACTATGGCTACACCTTC | CASSFSNYGYTF
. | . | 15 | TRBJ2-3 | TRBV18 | TGTGCCAGCTCACCACCGCTCCAGGTAACAGATACGCAGTATTTT | CASSPPLQVTDTQYF
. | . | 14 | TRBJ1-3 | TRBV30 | TGTGCCTCCCCTTCGGGCGGATCTGGAAACACCATATATTTT | CASPSGGSGNTIYF
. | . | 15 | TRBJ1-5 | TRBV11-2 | TGTGCCAGCAGCTTGGGGACACATAGCAATCAGCCCCAGCATTTT | CASSLGTHSNQPQHF
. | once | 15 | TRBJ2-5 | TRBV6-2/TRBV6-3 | TGTGCCAGCAGTCAAAGAACTTTGGGGGGAGGGACCCAGTACTTC | CASSQRTLGGGTQYF
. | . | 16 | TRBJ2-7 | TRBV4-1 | TGCGCCAGCAGCCTTTTTAAAAAGGGGGGACGCTACGAGCAGTACTTC | CASSLFKKGGRYEQYF
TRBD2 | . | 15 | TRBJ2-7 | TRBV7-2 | TGTGCCAGCAGATCTAGTCTAGCGGGGATCCACGAGCAGTACTTC | CASRSSLAGIHEQYF